A selection of T cell receptor beta chains follows, all from one sample in a study of blood T cells in healthy people across ages. A single record per CDR3 protein comes from TCRdb applying MiXCR to the 5' RACE reads. The data show about 2 million distinct CDR3 sequences, with approximately 50% seen just once and over 2% held by the top ten. Sequencing used blood. Receptor source: a woman in her thirties or forties in good health. Each CDR3 is given with its conserved first and last residue. Fields, in order: V gene, D gene, clone size, J gene, CDR3 DNA, CDR3 protein. The D gene is left open where the match is weak. Where a row states a size, it is once, few, many or the class of an expanded clone; other rows omit it.

TRBV6-2/TRBV6-3	TRBD1	-	TRBJ1-5	TGTGCCAGCAGGTACAGGGGTAGCAATCAGCCCCAGCATTTT	CASRYRGSNQPQHF
TRBV4-3	-	few	TRBJ1-6	TGCGCCAGCAGCCAAGTACGTGCCGACGGCGATTCACCCCTCCACTTT	CASSQVRADGDSPLHF
TRBV7-9	-	-	TRBJ2-1	TGTGCCAGCAGCCGGAGGGGGAACAATGAGCAGTTCTTC	CASSRRGNNEQFF
TRBV24-1	TRBD2	-	TRBJ2-3	TGTGCCACCAGTGATCGGACTAGCGATCTTGCAGATATGCAGTATTTT	CATSDRTSDLADMQYF
TRBV6-1	TRBD1	-	TRBJ2-7	TGTGCCAGCAGGCCCAGGGGGCCGGCCTACGAGCAGTACTTC	CASRPRGPAYEQYF
TRBV7-2	-	-	TRBJ2-1	TGTGCCAGCAGCTCGTCATCCGGGACATACAATGAGCAGTTCTTC	CASSSSSGTYNEQFF
TRBV6-2/TRBV6-3	-	-	TRBJ1-2	TGTGCCAGCATTCTTGATGGCGGAAGAAACTATGGCTACACCTTC	CASILDGGRNYGYTF
TRBV4-3	TRBD2	-	TRBJ2-1	TGCGCCAGCAGCCAAGACCCTAGTCCCGGGGGGGCGAACAATGAGCAGTTCTTC	CASSQDPSPGGANNEQFF
TRBV27	-	-	TRBJ2-1	TGTGCCAGCGGCGTCGGGGGGCCCAATGAGCAGTTCTTC	CASGVGGPNEQFF
TRBV5-6	-	once	TRBJ2-3	TGTGCCAGCAGCCTCCTGGTAGCATCAGATACGCAGTATTTT	CASSLLVASDTQYF
TRBV6-5	TRBD1	-	TRBJ2-1	TGTGCCAGCAGTTACGGGACAGACCAGTTCTTC	CASSYGTDQFF
TRBV6-2/TRBV6-3	-	-	TRBJ2-1	TGTGCCAGCAGAATCGGGACCTCAAGGTACAATGAGCAGTTCTTC	CASRIGTSRYNEQFF
TRBV5-1	-	-	TRBJ1-3	TGCGCCAGCAGCCTAACAACCGTCTCTGGAAACACCATATATTTT	CASSLTTVSGNTIYF
TRBV28	-	-	TRBJ2-1	TGTGCCAGCAGTTTAAACAGCGGCCGGTCCTACAATGAGCAGTTCTTC	CASSLNSGRSYNEQFF
TRBV11-2	TRBD2	few	TRBJ2-5	TGTGCCAGCAGCGCAGCGGGGGATCAAGAGACCCAGTACTTC	CASSAAGDQETQYF
TRBV6-5	TRBD1	few	TRBJ1-2	TGTGCCAGCCTCGACAGGGGGGAGGGCTACACCTTC	CASLDRGEGYTF
TRBV11-3	-	-	TRBJ1-6	TGTGCCAGCAGCTTGAACATGAATTCACCCCTCCACTTT	CASSLNMNSPLHF
TRBV5-1	-	-	TRBJ2-7	TGCGCCAGCAGCTTGGGAGGGGCCCTATCCTACGAGCAGTACTTC	CASSLGGALSYEQYF
TRBV29-1	-	few	TRBJ2-1	TGCAGCGTTGACGCCGGGCAGACCTACAATGAGCAGTTCTTC	CSVDAGQTYNEQFF
TRBV7-9	-	-	TRBJ2-7	TGTGCCAGCAGCTTAGGTTCTGCTCAGCTCTACGAGCAGTACTTC	CASSLGSAQLYEQYF
TRBV11-2	TRBD1	-	TRBJ2-5	TGTGCCAGCAGCTTACAGACAGGGGCTTTTCGGGAGACCCAGTACTTC	CASSLQTGAFRETQYF
TRBV20-1	-	-	TRBJ2-7	TGCAGTGCTAGGAGTGACTGGTTCGAGCAGTACTTC	CSARSDWFEQYF
TRBV7-9	-	-	TRBJ2-3	TGTGCCAGCAGCCCCCAGGGTCAGACACGCACAGATACGCAGTATTTT	CASSPQGQTRTDTQYF
TRBV20-1	-	-	TRBJ2-1	TGCAGTGCCACCCCTCGAGGGCGGTTGAATGAGCAGTTCTTC	CSATPRGRLNEQFF
TRBV15	TRBD2	-	TRBJ2-5	TGTGCCACCAGCAGAGAGGTTCAGCGGGGCCAGGAGACCCAGTACTTC	CATSREVQRGQETQYF
TRBV7-2	-	few	TRBJ2-1	TGTGCCAGCAGCTTCTCTAGGAGCGATGAGCAGTTCTTC	CASSFSRSDEQFF
TRBV6-1	-	-	TRBJ2-1	TGTGCCAGCAGTGAAGAAGCGGCTAAGGATGAGCAGTTCTTC	CASSEEAAKDEQFF
TRBV3-1	-	-	TRBJ2-3	TGTGCCAGCAGCCTCCGGACCAGCAGCGATACGCAGTATTTT	CASSLRTSSDTQYF
TRBV24-1	-	-	TRBJ1-1	TGTGCCACCAGTGATTCACGATCCGGGACGGGTAACACTGAAGCTTTCTTT	CATSDSRSGTGNTEAFF
TRBV6-2/TRBV6-3	-	few	TRBJ2-7	TGTGCCAGCACCGAACGGGAGTACGAGCAGTACTTC	CASTEREYEQYF
TRBV6-2/TRBV6-3	-	few	TRBJ2-7	TGTGCCAGCAGTTACTCGGGTTCCGACGAGCAGTACTTC	CASSYSGSDEQYF
TRBV7-2	-	-	TRBJ1-1	TGTGCCAGCAGCTTAGGACCGGGGGGGGAGGCTGAAGCTTTCTTT	CASSLGPGGEAEAFF
TRBV7-2	TRBD1	-	TRBJ1-6	TGTGCCAGCAGTTCCTTCCTGACAGGGGGCCCCTCACCCCTCCACTTT	CASSSFLTGGPSPLHF
TRBV6-5	-	few	TRBJ2-6	TGTGCCAGCAGTTACGAAAAGGCCTCTGGGGCCAACGTCCTGACTTTC	CASSYEKASGANVLTF
TRBV20-1	-	few	TRBJ2-3	TGCAGTGCTAGAGGACTATGGACCGACGGTAGCACAGATACGCAGTATTTT	CSARGLWTDGSTDTQYF
TRBV5-1	-	few	TRBJ2-7	TGCGCCAGCAGCCTAGTAGGGCGGGCAACCTACGAGCAGTACTTC	CASSLVGRATYEQYF
TRBV6-5	-	-	TRBJ2-4	TGTGCCAGCAGTTCCAGCGGGCTAGCGAACATTCAGTACTTC	CASSSSGLANIQYF
TRBV7-9	TRBD1	many	TRBJ2-1	TGTGCCAGCAGCCAACCCCGACAGGGGAGATCCTACAATGAGCAGTTCTTC	CASSQPRQGRSYNEQFF
TRBV20-1	-	-	TRBJ1-1	TGCAGTGCTAGAGCTCGTCGACCCGGGACGCAGGCTTTCTTT	CSARARRPGTQAFF
TRBV4-3	TRBD2	-	TRBJ2-3	TGCGCCAGCAGCCAAAGCCCCTTGGGGGGGGATGAAGATACGCAGTATTTT	CASSQSPLGGDEDTQYF
TRBV7-9	-	-	TRBJ2-1	TGTGCCACCTCGAGAGGGAGCTCCTACAATGAGCAGTTCTTC	CATSRGSSYNEQFF
TRBV20-1	-	once	TRBJ2-7	TGCAGTACTAGAGACCGGGACCAGAGCTCCTACGAGCAGTACTTC	CSTRDRDQSSYEQYF
TRBV20-1	TRBD1	few	TRBJ2-3	TGCAGCGCCTCCTCCGACAGGGAAACAGATACGCAGTATTTT	CSASSDRETDTQYF
TRBV4-2	-	few	TRBJ2-1	TGTGCCAGCAGCCAAGGACAGGACTACAATGAGCAGTTCTTC	CASSQGQDYNEQFF